The 15 T cell receptor beta chains listed next were all sequenced from one sample in a study of CD8 T cells in Susac syndrome. An amount of RNA that ranged from roughly 0.5 to 1 ug was reverse transcribed with random hexamers. MiXCR was run by TCRdb on the immunoSEQ multiplex PCR reads, yielding one entry per CDR3 protein. The data contain under 200,000 distinct CDR3 sequences, about 95% of them singletons. The source material was CD4+ T cells from PBMCs. These receptors all stem from a human donor in good health.

CDR3 nucleotide sequence: TGCAGTGCTACGGGCGTATTGGGAGGCAATCAGCCCCAGCATTTT. Its translation: CSATGVLGGNQPQHF. V is TRBV20-1 and J is TRBJ1-5, with D hard to call. The CDR3 contains 15 residues. Per the germline V gene, CDR1 is DFQATT and CDR2 is SNEGSKA (reference sequence). Trimming took 4 bases from V and 2 from J, leaving 15 bases between them.

This clonotype is a singleton in its sample. The V and J genes are TRBV29-1 and TRBJ2-5, with 10 positions matching TRBD1. V gave up 7 bases and J gave up 6 bases; unmatched junction bases: 5. Germline CDR1 reads SQVTM; CDR2 reads ANQGSEA. CDR3 length: 12 residues. The CDR3 loop reads CSGGQGKKTQYF. The DNA for the CDR3 is TGCAGCGGGGGACAGGGGAAAAAGACCCAGTACTTC.

The V and J genes are TRBV29-1 and TRBJ1-1; perhaps TRBD1 as D (6 bases). Germline V gene data show CDR1 as SQVTM and CDR2 as ANQGSEA. V lost 1 base to trimming and J lost 10 bases, with 31 bases between them. The CDR3 is made up of 18 amino acids. DNA of the CDR3: TGCAGCGTTGAAGGTGCTCCCCCCCAGAGTCTTGGGGGCAGTCGAGCTTTCTTT. Amino acids: CSVEGAPPQSLGGSRAFF.

This clonotype was counted between two and nine times. V usage is TRBV13 and J usage is TRBJ2-6, with a possible D match to TRBD2 (6 bases). The V gene's germline CDR1 is PRHDT and CDR2 FYEKMQ (reference sequence). CDR3 length equals 14 residues. Trimming left V 5 bases short and J 3 bases short, with 8 bases between. The CDR3 sequence is CASSRDFGANVLTF. The CDR3 nucleotides read TGTGCCAGCAGCCGGGACTTTGGGGCCAACGTCCTGACTTTC.

Comments on this clonotype: One end of the junction does not line up with germline, which may come from a read error. The J gene is TRBJ2-3, the V gene TRBV3-1, with D tentatively TRBD1 (5 bases). This CDR3 spans 11 amino acids. Germline V gene data show CDR1 as LGHDT and CDR2 as YNNKEL (reference sequence). CDR3 amino acids: CASSQQGVPHF. The CDR3 DNA sequence: TGTGCCAGCAGCCAACAGGGTGTCCCCCATTTT.

The chain is built from TRBV29-1 and TRBJ1-1, with D possibly TRBD1 on 5 matching bases. Germline V gives CDR1 SQVTM, CDR2 ANQGSEA. This CDR3 is built from 13 residues. The V gene lost 6 bases and the J gene lost 4 bases, with 15 bases spanning the gap. The CDR3 DNA follows: TGCAGCGTGGGACTTACTGGGGGCACTGAAGCTTTCTTT. Protein: CSVGLTGGTEAFF. The whole variable domain, filled in from reference TRBV29-1 and TRBJ1-1, reads SAVISQKPSRDICQRGTSLTIQCQVDSQVTMMFWYRQQPGQSLTLIATANQGSEATYESGFVIDKFPISRPNLTFSTLTVSNMSPEDSSIYLCSVGLTGGTEAFFGQGTRLTVV.

The V gene is TRBV12-3 or TRBV12-4, the J gene TRBJ1-5; no clear D. The length of the CDR3 is 13 residues. Trimming left V 0 bases short and J 7 bases short, with 7 bases between. CDR3 coding DNA: TGTGCCAGCAGTTTAGCGGGTAGGCAGCCCCAGCATTTT. It yields the protein CASSLAGRQPQHF.

J is TRBJ2-3 and V is TRBV29-1; no firm D call. Trimming removed 6 bases from V and 1 base from J, with 11 bases in between. The CDR3 is made up of 13 amino acids. Germline V CDR1 and CDR2: SQVTM, ANQGSEA. For the CDR3, the DNA is TGCAGCGTCAAGACTGGCGGCACAGATACGCAGTATTTT. The encoded protein is CSVKTGGTDTQYF.

The chain carries TRBV30 and TRBJ2-5, with TRBD2 identical over 13 bases. The ends lost 6 bases at V and 5 bases at J; junction bases unmatched: 9. The CDR3 covers 15 residues. Per germline, CDR1 GTSNPN and CDR2 SVGIG (reference sequence). The CDR3 region is CACQLAGGPLETQYF. In DNA form, the CDR3 reads TGTGCCTGTCAACTAGCGGGAGGGCCCCTTGAGACCCAGTACTTC.

V usage is TRBV29-1 and J usage is TRBJ1-1; 9 bases align to TRBD1. The CDR3 contains 15 residues. After removal of 5 bases from V and 3 bases from J, the junction contained 10 bases not matched to a gene. Germline values: CDR1 SQVTM, CDR2 ANQGSEA. The CDR3: CSVTMNRGHDTEAFF. The CDR3 region has the DNA TGCAGCGTTACAATGAACAGGGGGCATGACACTGAAGCTTTCTTT.

J is TRBJ2-1 and V is TRBV7-2; tentatively, D is TRBD1 (6 bases). V gave up 5 bases and J gave up 5 bases, with 16 bases separating them. Germline V gene lookup returns CDR1 SGHTA and CDR2 FQGNSA. This CDR3 spans 15 amino acids. The CDR3: CASSPPGDRNNEQFF. The CDR3 DNA sequence: TGTGCCAGCAGCCCCCCAGGGGACCGAAACAATGAGCAGTTCTTC.

The CDR3 loop is CSGGQGNGYTF. CDR3 DNA sequence: TGCAGCGGTGGACAGGGCAATGGCTACACCTTC. The rearrangement links TRBV29-1 to TRBJ1-2; 8 bases line up with TRBD1. The junction had 4 bases not matched to a gene; V was cut back by 7 bases and J by 6 bases. CDR3 length equals 11 residues. The V gene's germline CDR1 is SQVTM and CDR2 ANQGSEA.

The chain joins TRBV20-1 to TRBJ2-1, with 7 bases aligning to TRBD2. This CDR3 is built from 16 residues. Germline CDR1 reads DFQATT; CDR2 reads SNEGSKA (reference sequence). Unmatched junction bases numbered 13, after V lost 4 bases and J lost 4 bases. The CDR3 loop reads CSAIPTAGVAYNEQFF. The CDR3 DNA reads TGCAGTGCTATTCCGACGGCGGGGGTCGCGTACAATGAGCAGTTCTTC.

The rearrangement links TRBV5-1 to TRBJ1-1; D might be TRBD1 (6 bases). V gave up 3 bases and J gave up 1 base, with 13 bases separating them. This CDR3 is 15 amino acids long. Germline CDR1 SGHRS, CDR2 YFSETQ. The CDR3 here is CASSSQVTGNTEAFF. CDR3 sequence (DNA): TGCGCCAGCAGCTCTCAAGTGACAGGGAACACTGAAGCTTTCTTT.

The chain has TRBV30 and TRBJ1-5; maybe TRBD1 (6 bases). The CDR3 length is 15 residues. Per the germline V gene, CDR1 is GTSNPN and CDR2 is SVGIG (reference sequence). V lost 0 bases, J lost 6 bases, and 15 bases lay in between. The CDR3 coding sequence is TGTGCCTGGAGTGTAACTGGGGGCCGTAGTCAGCCCCAGCATTTT. This sequence encodes CAWSVTGGRSQPQHF.